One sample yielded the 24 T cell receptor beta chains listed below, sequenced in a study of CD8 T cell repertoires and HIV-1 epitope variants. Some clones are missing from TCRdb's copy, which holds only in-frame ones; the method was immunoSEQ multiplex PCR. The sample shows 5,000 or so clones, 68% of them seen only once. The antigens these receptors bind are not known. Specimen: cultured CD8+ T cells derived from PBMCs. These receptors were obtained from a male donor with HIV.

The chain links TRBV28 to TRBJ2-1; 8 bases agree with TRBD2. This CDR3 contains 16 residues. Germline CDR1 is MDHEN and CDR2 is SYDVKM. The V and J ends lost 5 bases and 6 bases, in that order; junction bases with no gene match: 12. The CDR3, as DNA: TGTGCCAGCAGTGGCAGCGGGGGCGGTTTTGTCAATGAGCAGTTCTTC. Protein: CASSGSGGGFVNEQFF.

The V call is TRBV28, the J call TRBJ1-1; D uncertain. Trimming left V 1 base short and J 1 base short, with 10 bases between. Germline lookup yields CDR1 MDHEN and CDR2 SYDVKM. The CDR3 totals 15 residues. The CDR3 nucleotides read TGTGCCAGCAGTTTATTTCCGGGCACGAACACTGAAGCTTTCTTT. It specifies CASSLFPGTNTEAFF.

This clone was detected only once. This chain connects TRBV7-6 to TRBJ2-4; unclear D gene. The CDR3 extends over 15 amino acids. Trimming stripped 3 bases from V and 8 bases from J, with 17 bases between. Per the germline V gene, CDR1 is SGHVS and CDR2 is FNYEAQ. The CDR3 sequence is CASSLSDSTKDIQYF. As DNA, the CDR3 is TGTGCCAGCAGCTTGAGTGACTCAACAAAAGACATTCAGTACTTC. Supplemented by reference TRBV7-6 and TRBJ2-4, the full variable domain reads GAGVSQSPRYKVTKRGQDVALRCDPISGHVSLYWYRQALGQGPEFLTYFNYEAQQDKSGLPNDRFSAERPEGSISTLTIQRTEQRDSAMYRCASSLSDSTKDIQYFGAGTRLSVL.

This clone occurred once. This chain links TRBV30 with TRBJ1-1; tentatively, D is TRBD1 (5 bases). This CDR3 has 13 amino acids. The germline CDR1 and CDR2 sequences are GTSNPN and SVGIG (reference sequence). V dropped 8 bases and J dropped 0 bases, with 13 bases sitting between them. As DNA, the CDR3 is TGTGCCACCGCGGAACAGGTGAACACTGAAGCTTTCTTT. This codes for CATAEQVNTEAFF.

The CDR3 here is CASSDHNQPQHF. CDR3 coding DNA: TGTGCCAGCAGCGATCACAATCAGCCCCAGCATTTT. The chain joins TRBV5-2 to TRBJ1-5. TRBV5-2 is a known pseudogene. The length of the CDR3 is 12 residues.

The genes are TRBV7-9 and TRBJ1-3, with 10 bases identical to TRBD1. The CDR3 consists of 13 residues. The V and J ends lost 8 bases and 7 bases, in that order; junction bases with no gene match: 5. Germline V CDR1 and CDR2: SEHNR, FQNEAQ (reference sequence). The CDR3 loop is CASLTGGGNTIYF. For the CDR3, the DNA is TGTGCCAGCCTGACAGGGGGCGGGAACACCATATATTTT. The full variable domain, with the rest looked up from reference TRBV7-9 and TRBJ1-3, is DTGVSQNPRHKITKRGQNVTFRCDPISEHNRLYWYRQTLGQGPEFLTYFQNEAQLEKSRLLSDRFSAERPKGSFSTLEIQRTEQGDSAMYLCASLTGGGNTIYFGEGSWLTVV.

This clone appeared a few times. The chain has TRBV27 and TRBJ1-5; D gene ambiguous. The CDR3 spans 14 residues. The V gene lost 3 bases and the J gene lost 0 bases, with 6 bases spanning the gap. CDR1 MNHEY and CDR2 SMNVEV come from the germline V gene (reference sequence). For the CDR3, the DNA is TGTGCCAGCAGTTTGGATTATAGCAATCAGCCCCAGCATTTT. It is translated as CASSLDYSNQPQHF.

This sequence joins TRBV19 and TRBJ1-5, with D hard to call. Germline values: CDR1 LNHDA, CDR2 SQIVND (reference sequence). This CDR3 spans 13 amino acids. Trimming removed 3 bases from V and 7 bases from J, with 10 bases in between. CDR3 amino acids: CASSMERWQPQHF. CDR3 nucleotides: TGTGCCAGTAGTATGGAGCGGTGGCAGCCCCAGCATTTT.

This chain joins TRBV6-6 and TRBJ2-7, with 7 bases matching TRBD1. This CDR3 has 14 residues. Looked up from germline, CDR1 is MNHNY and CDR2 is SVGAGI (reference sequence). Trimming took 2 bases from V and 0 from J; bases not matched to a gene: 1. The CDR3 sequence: CASSYRTGSYEQYF. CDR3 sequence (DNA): TGTGCCAGCAGTTACCGGACAGGCTCCTACGAGCAGTACTTC.

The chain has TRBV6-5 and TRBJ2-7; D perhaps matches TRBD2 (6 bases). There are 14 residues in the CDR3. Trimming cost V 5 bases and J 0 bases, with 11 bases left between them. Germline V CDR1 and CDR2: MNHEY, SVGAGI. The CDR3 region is CASSPLAYSYEQYF. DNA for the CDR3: TGTGCCAGCAGTCCTCTAGCGTACTCCTACGAGCAGTACTTC.

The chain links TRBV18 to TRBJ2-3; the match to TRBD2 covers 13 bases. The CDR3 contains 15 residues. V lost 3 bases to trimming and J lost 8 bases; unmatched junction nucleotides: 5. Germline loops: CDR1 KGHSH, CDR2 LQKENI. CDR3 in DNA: TGTGCCAGCTCACCCCGGACTAGCGGGAGTGGTACGCAGTATTTT. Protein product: CASSPRTSGSGTQYF.

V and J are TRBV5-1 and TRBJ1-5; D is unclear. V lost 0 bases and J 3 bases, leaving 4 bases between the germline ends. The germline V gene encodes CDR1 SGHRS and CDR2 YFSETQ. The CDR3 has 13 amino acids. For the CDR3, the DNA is TGCGCCAGCAGCTTGGGGAACAATCAGCCCCAGCATTTT. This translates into CASSLGNNQPQHF.

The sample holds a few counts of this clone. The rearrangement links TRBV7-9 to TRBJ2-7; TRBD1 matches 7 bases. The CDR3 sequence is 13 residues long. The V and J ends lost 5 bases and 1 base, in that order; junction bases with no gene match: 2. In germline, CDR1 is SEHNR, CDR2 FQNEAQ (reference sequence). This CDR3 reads CASSRQGSYEQYF. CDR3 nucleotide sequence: TGTGCCAGCAGCAGACAGGGATCCTACGAGCAGTACTTC.

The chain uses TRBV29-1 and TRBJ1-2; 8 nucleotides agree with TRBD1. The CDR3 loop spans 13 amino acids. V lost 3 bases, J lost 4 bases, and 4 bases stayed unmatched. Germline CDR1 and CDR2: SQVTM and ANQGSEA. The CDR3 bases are TGCAGCGTTGATGGACAGGGAATCTATGGCTACACCTTC. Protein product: CSVDGQGIYGYTF.

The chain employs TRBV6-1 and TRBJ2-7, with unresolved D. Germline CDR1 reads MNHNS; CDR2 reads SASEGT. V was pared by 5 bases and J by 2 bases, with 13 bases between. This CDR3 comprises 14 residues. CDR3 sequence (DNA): TGTGCCAGCAGTTCAGATGTCTCGGCCTACGAGCAGTACTTC. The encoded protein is CASSSDVSAYEQYF.

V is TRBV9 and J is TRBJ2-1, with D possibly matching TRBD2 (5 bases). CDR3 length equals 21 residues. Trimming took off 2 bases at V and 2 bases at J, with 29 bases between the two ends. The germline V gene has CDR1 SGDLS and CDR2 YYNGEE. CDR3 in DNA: TGTGCCAGCAGCGTCACGATCCCGGATGTATTCGGGGTCCCGGCCTACAATGAGCAGTTCTTC. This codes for CASSVTIPDVFGVPAYNEQFF.

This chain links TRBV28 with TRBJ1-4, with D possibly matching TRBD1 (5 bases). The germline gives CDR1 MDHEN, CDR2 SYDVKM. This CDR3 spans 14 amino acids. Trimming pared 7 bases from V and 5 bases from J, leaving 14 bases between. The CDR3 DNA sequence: TGTGCCAGCAAGGGGCCAGGACCCAATGAAAAACTGTTTTTT. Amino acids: CASKGPGPNEKLFF.

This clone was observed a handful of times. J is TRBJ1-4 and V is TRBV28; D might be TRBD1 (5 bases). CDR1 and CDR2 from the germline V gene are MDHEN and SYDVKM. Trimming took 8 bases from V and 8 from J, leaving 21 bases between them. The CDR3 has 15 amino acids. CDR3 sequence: CASAITGHRGEKLFF. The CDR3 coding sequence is TGTGCCAGCGCAATTACTGGCCACCGGGGGGAAAAACTGTTTTTT. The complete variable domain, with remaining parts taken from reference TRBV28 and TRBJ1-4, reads DVKVTQSSRYLVKRTGEKVFLECVQDMDHENMFWYRQDPGLGLRLIYFSYDVKMKEKGDIPEGYSVSREKKERFSLILESASTNQTSMYLCASAITGHRGEKLFFGSGTQLSVL.

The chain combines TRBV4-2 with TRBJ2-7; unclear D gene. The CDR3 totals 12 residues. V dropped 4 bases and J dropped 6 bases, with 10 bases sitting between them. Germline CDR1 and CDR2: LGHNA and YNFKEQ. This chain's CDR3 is CASSRQSGEQYF. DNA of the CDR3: TGTGCCAGCAGCCGGCAATCAGGCGAGCAGTACTTC.

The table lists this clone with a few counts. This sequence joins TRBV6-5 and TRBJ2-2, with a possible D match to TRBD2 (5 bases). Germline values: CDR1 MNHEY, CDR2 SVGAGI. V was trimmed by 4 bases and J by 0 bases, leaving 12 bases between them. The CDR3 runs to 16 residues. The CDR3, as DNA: TGTGCCAGCAGTTCCGAGCGGCAAGCGAACACCGGGGAGCTGTTTTTT. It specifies CASSSERQANTGELFF.

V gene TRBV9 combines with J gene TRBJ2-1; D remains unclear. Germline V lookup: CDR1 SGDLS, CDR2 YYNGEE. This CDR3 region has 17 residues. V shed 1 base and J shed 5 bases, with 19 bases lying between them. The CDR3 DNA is TGTGCCAGCAGCGTATTCTCAGCGTCCAAACCAAACAATGAGCAGTTCTTC. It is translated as CASSVFSASKPNNEQFF.

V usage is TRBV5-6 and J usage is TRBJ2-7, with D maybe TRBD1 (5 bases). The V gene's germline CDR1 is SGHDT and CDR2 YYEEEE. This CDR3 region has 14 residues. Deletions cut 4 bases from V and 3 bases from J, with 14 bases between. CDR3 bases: TGTGCCAGCAGCCCGCCGGACACCAACTACGAGCAGTACTTC. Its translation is CASSPPDTNYEQYF.

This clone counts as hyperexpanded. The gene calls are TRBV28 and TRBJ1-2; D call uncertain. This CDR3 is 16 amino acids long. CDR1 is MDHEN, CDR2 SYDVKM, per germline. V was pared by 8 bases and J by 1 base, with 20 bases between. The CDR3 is CASGLYPLDLNYGYTF. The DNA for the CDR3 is TGTGCCAGCGGCTTATATCCCTTGGACCTTAACTATGGCTACACCTTC.

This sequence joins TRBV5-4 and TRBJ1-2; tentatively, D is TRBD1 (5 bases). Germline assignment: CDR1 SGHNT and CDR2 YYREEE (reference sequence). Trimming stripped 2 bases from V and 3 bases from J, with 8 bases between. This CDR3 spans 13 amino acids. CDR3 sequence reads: CASSFRGDYGYTF. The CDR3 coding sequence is TGTGCCAGCAGCTTTCGGGGGGACTATGGCTACACCTTC.